A single sample is the source of the 31 T cell receptor beta chains below, sequenced in a study of CD8+ T cells in alopecia areata. Isolated RNA was reverse transcribed into cDNA used as the sequencing template. Clones were read by immunoSEQ multiplex PCR, and TCRdb kept only the in-frame ones, dropping some. The data hold a few hundred thousand clones, with 56% observed a single time. Input material: CD8+ T cells sorted from blood. The receptors shown here come from a human donor in good health.

This chain joins TRBV29-1 and TRBJ1-1; perhaps TRBD1 as D (6 bases). The V gene lost 0 bases and the J gene lost 5 bases, with 16 bases spanning the gap. CDR1 and CDR2 (germline): SQVTM, ANQGSEA. This CDR3 has 15 residues. The CDR3, as DNA: TGCAGCGTTGAAGATCGAAAAGGGGGTAGGACTGAAGCTTTCTTT. It is translated as CSVEDRKGGRTEAFF. Based on the CDR3 plus reference TRBV29-1 and TRBJ1-1, the full variable domain is SAVISQKPSRDICQRGTSLTIQCQVDSQVTMMFWYRQQPGQSLTLIATANQGSEATYESGFVIDKFPISRPNLTFSTLTVSNMSPEDSSIYLCSVEDRKGGRTEAFFGQGTRLTVV.

V and J are TRBV30 and TRBJ2-7, with TRBD1 as a possible D gene (7 bases). The V gene's germline CDR1 is GTSNPN and CDR2 SVGIG (reference sequence). CDR3 length: 16 residues. V was cut by 7 bases and J by 4 bases, with 26 bases left in between. CDR3 nucleotide sequence: TGTGCCTTAGGGGACAGTTCCTCGGGGGTATCTTACGAGCAGTACTTC. Encoded protein: CALGDSSSGVSYEQYF.

The rearrangement links TRBV2 to TRBJ1-2; D gene unclear. Germline CDR1 SNHLY, CDR2 FYNNEI. There are 18 residues in the CDR3. V lost 3 bases, J lost 0 bases, and 20 bases lay in between. CDR3 in DNA: TGTGCCAGCAGTGAGGGGTTAGGTGCTCGAAGGGCTAACTATGGCTACACCTTC. It yields the protein CASSEGLGARRANYGYTF. The variable domain in full, with the rest retrieved from reference TRBV2 and TRBJ1-2, is EPEVTQTPSHQVTQMGQEVILRCVPISNHLYFYWYRQILGQKVEFLVSFYNNEISEKSEIFDDQFSVERPDGSNFTLKIRSTKLEDSAMYFCASSEGLGARRANYGYTFGSGTRLTVV.

This chain uses TRBV13 with TRBJ1-1; the match to TRBD1 covers 7 bases. The CDR3 covers 14 residues. The germline gives CDR1 PRHDT, CDR2 FYEKMQ (reference sequence). With 0 bases clipped from V and 6 bases from J, the junction kept 4 bases outside the gene matches. CDR3 DNA sequence: TGTGCCAGCAGCTTAGGTGACAGGGACTCTGAAGCTTTCTTT. The encoded protein is CASSLGDRDSEAFF.

V and J are TRBV27 and TRBJ1-2; no definite D call. This CDR3 is 14 amino acids long. Trimming pared 3 bases from V and 5 bases from J, leaving 13 bases between. CDR1 and CDR2 (germline): MNHEY, SMNVEV (reference sequence). The CDR3 region is CASSFGPVPYGYTF. DNA for the CDR3: TGTGCCAGCAGTTTTGGTCCAGTCCCTTATGGCTACACCTTC.

Note on this clone: Other DNA sequences in this specimen translate into the identical CDR3. CDR3 sequence (DNA): TGTGCCAGCAGCCAGAACACCGGGGAGCTGTTTTTT. Its translation: CASSQNTGELFF. The chain recombines TRBV14 with TRBJ2-2; no clear D gene. The V end lost 3 bases, the J end lost 1 base, and 0 bases lay between the germline ends. CDR3 length: 12 residues. From germline, CDR1 is SGHDN and CDR2 FVKESK.

This sequence joins TRBV7-6 and TRBJ2-1; D might be TRBD1 (6 bases). The germline gives CDR1 SGHVS, CDR2 FNYEAQ. The CDR3 has 13 amino acids. V was clipped by 2 bases and J by 6 bases, with 8 bases between them. CDR3 sequence reads: CASSLRQANEQFF. As DNA, the CDR3 is TGTGCCAGCAGCTTACGACAGGCCAATGAGCAGTTCTTC.

This clone was detected a few times. This rearrangement joins TRBV6-4 to TRBJ2-1, with 9 positions matching TRBD2. J gave up 10 bases and V 3 bases, and 13 bases lay outside the gene matches. CDR1 MRHNA and CDR2 SNTAGT come from the germline V gene. This CDR3 is built from 16 residues. The CDR3 DNA sequence: TGTGCCAGCAGTGAGACTAGCGGCGGGGGGGCCAGGGAGCAGTTCTTC. It specifies CASSETSGGGAREQFF.

The chain uses TRBV5-7 and TRBJ2-1; D unclear. TRBV5-7 carries the ORF label, with uncertain function. Trimming removed 6 bases at V and 9 bases at J, with 10 bases between. This CDR3 contains 11 residues. The CDR3 sequence is CASNLLAEQFF. The CDR3 DNA is TGTGCCAGCAACCTCCTCGCTGAGCAGTTCTTC.

This clone has only a few counts. CDR3 nucleotides: TGTGCCAGCAGCGGACAGGGGGCTGAAGCTTTCTTT. Amino acid sequence: CASSGQGAEAFF. This chain links TRBV9 with TRBJ1-1; 9 bases are shared with TRBD1. The CDR3 loop spans 12 amino acids. Trimming at V came to 3 bases and at J to 6 bases, leaving 0 bases not matched to a gene. Germline assignment: CDR1 SGDLS and CDR2 YYNGEE. Looking up the rest from reference TRBV9 and TRBJ1-1 gives the full variable domain: DSGVTQTPKHLITATGQRVTLRCSPRSGDLSVYWYQQSLDQGLQFLIQYYNGEERAKGNILERFSAQQFPDLHSELNLSSLELGDSALYFCASSGQGAEAFFGQGTRLTVV.

This clone occurred a few times. The chain combines TRBV29-1 with TRBJ2-1; possible D gene TRBD1, 5 bases. In germline, CDR1 is SQVTM, CDR2 ANQGSEA. The CDR3 consists of 16 residues. The ends were cut back, 8 bases at V and 5 bases at J, with 25 bases in the middle. The CDR3 here is CSSDGVPGRGDNEQFF. For the CDR3, the DNA is TGCAGCTCCGATGGGGTTCCCGGTAGGGGTGACAATGAGCAGTTCTTC.

The chain joins TRBV18 to TRBJ2-5; tentatively, D is TRBD1 (6 bases). The CDR3 runs to 17 residues. The germline CDR1 and CDR2 sequences are KGHSH and LQKENI. Trimming removed 1 base at V and 7 bases at J, with 22 bases between. The CDR3, as DNA: TGTGCCAGCTCACCACAGGCTACAGGGTTTCCTCTGGGGACCCAGTACTTC. As protein: CASSPQATGFPLGTQYF.

V and J are TRBV7-9 and TRBJ2-1; D remains ambiguous. Germline CDR1 and CDR2: SEHNR and FQNEAQ (reference sequence). The CDR3 totals 13 residues. V lost 1 base and J 10 bases, leaving 11 bases between the germline ends. DNA for the CDR3: TGTGCCAGCAGCTTAGAATTGTTGGGGGAGCAGTTCTTC. Encoded protein: CASSLELLGEQFF.

The rearrangement links TRBV14 to TRBJ1-6, with D possibly being TRBD1 (5 bases). Trimming removed 5 bases at V and 6 bases at J, with 8 bases between. The CDR3 has 13 amino acids. In germline, CDR1 is SGHDN, CDR2 FVKESK. The CDR3: CASSFGGNSPLHF. The CDR3 coding sequence is TGTGCCAGCAGCTTCGGGGGTAATTCACCCCTCCACTTT. The full variable domain, rest sourced from reference TRBV14 and TRBJ1-6, is EAGVTQFPSHSVIEKGQTVTLRCDPISGHDNLYWYRRVMGKEIKFLLHFVKESKQDESGMPNNRFLAERTGGTYSTLKVQPAELEDSGVYFCASSFGGNSPLHFGNGTRLTVT.

This clone was picked up one time. The V gene is TRBV7-8, the J gene TRBJ2-7; D is uncertain. Germline V lookup: CDR1 SGHVS, CDR2 FQNEAQ. V lost 1 base to trimming and J lost 3 bases, with 10 bases between them. There are 14 residues in the CDR3. The CDR3 protein is CASSLGQEFYEQYF. CDR3 sequence (DNA): TGTGCCAGCAGCTTAGGGCAGGAGTTCTACGAGCAGTACTTC.

The chain couples TRBV25-1 to TRBJ1-5; D is undetermined. Germline V gene data show CDR1 as MGHDK and CDR2 as SYGVNS. This CDR3 has 14 residues. Trimming removed 3 bases from V and 3 bases from J, with 9 bases in between. As DNA, the CDR3 is TGTGCCAGCAGTGACTACGGATACAATCAGCCCCAGCATTTT. Its translation: CASSDYGYNQPQHF.

This clone was seen more than once but under ten times. This chain joins TRBV15 and TRBJ1-1; D not resolved. This CDR3 has 15 amino acids. Germline V gene sequence: CDR1 LNHNV, CDR2 YYDKDF (reference sequence). V lost 3 bases to trimming and J lost 7 bases, with 18 bases between them. The CDR3 DNA reads as TGTGCCACCAGCAGGCCCCTCGACAATGTCATTGAAGCTTTCTTT. Amino acid sequence: CATSRPLDNVIEAFF.

This clone was observed a few times. This chain joins TRBV29-1 and TRBJ1-1; D uncertain. V was cut by 7 bases and J by 0 bases, with 6 bases left in between. Germline CDR1 and CDR2: SQVTM and ANQGSEA. The length of the CDR3 is 11 residues. The CDR3 region is CSGNLNTEAFF. The CDR3 DNA reads as TGCAGCGGTAACCTGAACACTGAAGCTTTCTTT.

The chain carries TRBV4-1 and TRBJ1-2; 8 bases are shared with TRBD1. The CDR3 loop spans 16 amino acids. The V segment lost 0 bases and the J segment 5 bases; nucleotides outside the gene matches: 8. CDR1 and CDR2 from the germline V gene are MGHRA and YSYEKL. CDR3 DNA sequence: TGCGCCAGCAGCCAAGAAGCGACAGGGGCGACTTATGGCTACACCTTC. Its translation is CASSQEATGATYGYTF.

This rearrangement joins TRBV7-7 to TRBJ2-1; 7 positions match TRBD1. Trimming removed 5 bases from V and 3 bases from J; junction bases left unmatched: 4. Looked up from germline, CDR1 is SSHAT and CDR2 is FNYEAQ (reference sequence). CDR3 length equals 14 residues. CDR3 residues: CASSLGQDYNEQFF. The CDR3 region has the DNA TGTGCCAGCAGCCTAGGACAGGACTACAATGAGCAGTTCTTC.

This clone was counted a few times. The chain joins TRBV5-6 to TRBJ2-5, with D perhaps TRBD1 or TRBD2 (5 bases each). Germline V gene sequence: CDR1 SGHDT, CDR2 YYEEEE. V dropped 0 bases and J dropped 2 bases, with 14 bases sitting between them. The CDR3 runs 16 residues. CDR3 in DNA: TGTGCCAGCAGCTTGGAAGAGAGGGGCCTTCAAGAGACCCAGTACTTC. Its translation: CASSLEERGLQETQYF.

The chain combines TRBV5-6 with TRBJ1-1; no reliable D call. Germline V gene sequence: CDR1 SGHDT, CDR2 YYEEEE. Deletions cut 0 bases from V and 8 bases from J, with 5 bases between. The CDR3 covers 11 residues. The CDR3 protein is CASSLGEEAFF. The CDR3 region has the DNA TGTGCCAGCAGCTTGGGTGAAGAAGCTTTCTTT.

The chain has TRBV5-1 and TRBJ2-7, with D possibly being TRBD1 (5 bases). There are 16 residues in the CDR3. V was clipped by 1 base and J by 0 bases, with 14 bases between them. CDR1 is SGHRS and CDR2 is YFSETQ in the germline V gene. The CDR3, as DNA: TGCGCCAGCAGCTTGTCGGACGGACACTTCTCCTACGAGCAGTACTTC. Amino acid sequence: CASSLSDGHFSYEQYF.

This clone was seen more than once but under ten times. The chain has TRBV5-8 and TRBJ1-1; D gene unclear. Trimming cost V 4 bases and J 5 bases, with 6 bases left between them. The CDR3 covers 11 residues. The germline V gene has CDR1 SGHTS and CDR2 YDEGEE. The CDR3 coding sequence is TGTGCCAGCAGCGTCGGGACTGAAGCTTTCTTT. This encodes CASSVGTEAFF.

The chain has TRBV2 and TRBJ2-5; 7 nucleotides line up with TRBD2. The CDR3 has 12 residues. V was clipped by 7 bases and J by 4 bases; unmatched bases: 3. Germline assignment: CDR1 SNHLY and CDR2 FYNNEI. The CDR3 spells CASTGGGETQYF. In DNA form, the CDR3 reads TGTGCCAGCACGGGGGGTGGAGAGACCCAGTACTTC. Combining the CDR3 with reference TRBV2 and TRBJ2-5 gives the whole variable domain EPEVTQTPSHQVTQMGQEVILRCVPISNHLYFYWYRQILGQKVEFLVSFYNNEISEKSEIFDDQFSVERPDGSNFTLKIRSTKLEDSAMYFCASTGGGETQYFGPGTRLLVL.

The V and J genes are TRBV27 and TRBJ1-2; D is perhaps TRBD1 (6 bases). This CDR3 is 13 amino acids long. Deletions cut 5 bases from V and 2 bases from J, with 9 bases between. Germline CDR1 reads MNHEY; CDR2 reads SMNVEV (reference sequence). CDR3 loop: CASSPGQNYGYTF. CDR3 bases: TGTGCCAGCAGTCCCGGACAGAACTATGGCTACACCTTC.

The chain recombines TRBV13 with TRBJ1-2; TRBD1 is a possible D gene (6 bases). CDR1 PRHDT and CDR2 FYEKMQ come from the germline V gene (reference sequence). The CDR3 sequence is 12 residues long. Trimming cost V 8 bases and J 6 bases, with 13 bases left between them. This CDR3 reads CASALGGDGYTF. The CDR3, as DNA: TGTGCCAGCGCCCTAGGGGGTGATGGCTACACCTTC.

The chain couples TRBV9 to TRBJ1-1; the D is unclear. The CDR3 totals 12 residues. Germline V gives CDR1 SGDLS, CDR2 YYNGEE. V was cut by 3 bases and J by 3 bases, with 6 bases left in between. CDR3 protein: CASSARDTEAFF. CDR3 in DNA: TGTGCCAGCAGCGCGAGGGACACTGAAGCTTTCTTT.

This clone was picked up a small number of times. The chain is built from TRBV29-1 and TRBJ2-5, with unresolved D. The germline V and J ends were trimmed by 1 base and 4 bases, with 7 bases remaining between them. The CDR3 totals 12 residues. CDR1 SQVTM and CDR2 ANQGSEA come from the germline V gene. The CDR3 loop is CSVEAARETQYF. CDR3 in DNA: TGCAGCGTTGAAGCCGCCCGAGAGACCCAGTACTTC.

The chain employs TRBV10-3 and TRBJ2-3; D is uncertain. CDR1 is ENHRY, CDR2 SYGVKD, per germline. Trimming pared 0 bases from V and 6 bases from J, leaving 4 bases between. The CDR3 length is 12 residues. The CDR3 region is CAISESEDTQYF. For the CDR3, the DNA is TGTGCCATCAGTGAGTCGGAGGATACGCAGTATTTT.

This clone has only a few counts. Other DNA sequences within the sample encode an identical CDR3. This sequence joins TRBV2 and TRBJ2-1; D is unresolved. This CDR3 is 11 amino acids long. Germline loops: CDR1 SNHLY, CDR2 FYNNEI. V was shortened by 4 bases and J by 6 bases, with 4 bases between the two germline ends. CDR3 coding DNA: TGTGCCAGCAGTGGCGGCAATGAGCAGTTCTTC. Residues: CASSGGNEQFF.